A single sample gave rise to the 27 T cell receptor beta chains below, sequenced in a study of regulatory T cells in long-lasting Graves disease. Investigators prepared the TCR beta libraries by applying iRepertoire HTBI primers and Arm-PCR of CDR3 regions. Via MiXCR, TCRdb re-called the multiplex PCR reads, giving one row per CDR3 protein. The sample lists some 470,000 distinct CDR3 sequences, 20% to 25% occurring once. Specified time point: persistent/refractory GD, antithyroid drugs over 5 years with positive TRAb. Generation of the TCR library employed RNA extracted from PBMCs. Sequencing was performed on peripheral blood mononuclear cells (PBMCs), taken when the disease was refractory, from a patient treated with antithyroid drugs. These receptor sequences come from a female donor with Graves disease.

This clonotype was counted at least ten times. This chain connects TRBV27 to TRBJ2-5, with 7 bases lining up with TRBD1. Germline CDR1 and CDR2: MNHEY and SMNVEV (reference sequence). The junction had 3 bases not matched to a gene; V was cut back by 2 bases and J by 3 bases. This CDR3 contains 14 residues. The CDR3, as DNA: TGTGCCAGCAGTTTAATTGGGACAGAAGAGACCCAGTACTTC. Amino acids: CASSLIGTEETQYF.

This clonotype has a count of ten or more. The rearrangement joins TRBV28 to TRBJ1-5; D gene unclear. Trimming pared 6 bases from V and 7 bases from J, leaving 10 bases between. CDR1 and CDR2 from the germline V gene are MDHEN and SYDVKM. This CDR3 region has 12 residues. CDR3 sequence reads: CASSRREQPQHF. The CDR3 coding sequence is TGTGCCAGCAGCCGTAGGGAGCAGCCCCAGCATTTT.

The chain employs TRBV20-1 and TRBJ1-1, with TRBD1 matching over 7 bases. CDR3 size: 14 residues. Trimming took 4 bases from V and 0 from J; bases not matched to a gene: 5. Per the germline V gene, CDR1 is DFQATT and CDR2 is SNEGSKA (reference sequence). In nucleotides, the CDR3 is TGCAGTGCTACTCCGGGACAGTTGAACACTGAAGCTTTCTTT. This encodes CSATPGQLNTEAFF.

The J gene is TRBJ1-3, the V gene TRBV7-9; D uncertain. Germline V CDR1 and CDR2: SEHNR, FQNEAQ (reference sequence). This CDR3 spans 13 amino acids. Deletions cut 4 bases from V and 4 bases from J, with 8 bases between. The CDR3: CASSSDFGNTIYF. The CDR3 DNA sequence: TGTGCCAGCAGCTCGGACTTCGGAAACACCATATATTTT.

In this sample, this clonotype turned up a few times. The chain recombines TRBV7-9 with TRBJ1-2, with 8 bases lining up with TRBD1. The length of the CDR3 is 18 residues. Germline V gene sequence: CDR1 SEHNR, CDR2 FQNEAQ (reference sequence). V lost 6 bases, J lost 8 bases, and 23 bases stayed unmatched. This CDR3 is CASSGPRTGNKNKEGYTF. The CDR3 bases are TGTGCCAGCAGTGGTCCAAGGACAGGGAATAAAAATAAAGAAGGCTACACCTTC.

This clonotype occurred many times. The chain uses TRBV15 and TRBJ1-1; D is perhaps TRBD1 (5 bases). Germline CDR1 reads LNHNV; CDR2 reads YYDKDF (reference sequence). CDR3 length equals 17 residues. V shed 1 base and J shed 2 bases, with 17 bases lying between them. CDR3 nucleotide sequence: TGTGCCACCAGCAGAGGAGGCAGGGATGGCCGAAACACTGAAGCTTTCTTT. Residues: CATSRGGRDGRNTEAFF. Filled out from reference TRBV15 and TRBJ1-1, the complete variable domain reads DAMVIQNPRYQVTQFGKPVTLSCSQTLNHNVMYWYQQKSSQAPKLLFHYYDKDFNNEADTPDNFQSRRPNTSFCFLDIRSPGLGDTAMYLCATSRGGRDGRNTEAFFGQGTRLTVV.

This clonotype turned up a few times. CDR3 nucleotides: TGCGCCAGCAGCTTGGCTAGTCCTAGCACAGATACGCAGTATTTT. Its translation is CASSLASPSTDTQYF. V usage is TRBV5-1 and J usage is TRBJ2-3; D is ambiguous. The CDR3 is 15 residues long. Trimming removed 0 bases from V and 0 bases from J, with 8 bases in between. Germline V gene data show CDR1 as SGHRS and CDR2 as YFSETQ.

The rearrangement uses TRBV7-2 and TRBJ2-1, with D unclear. Germline assignment: CDR1 SGHTA and CDR2 FQGNSA. V was clipped by 4 bases and J by 7 bases, with 8 bases between them. This CDR3 has 12 residues. In nucleotides, the CDR3 is TGTGCCAGCAGCTCGTCGTCGAATGAGCAGTTCTTC. This gives the protein CASSSSSNEQFF.

The chain is built from TRBV24-1 and TRBJ2-3; D remains ambiguous. The CDR3 sequence is 13 residues long. The V end lost 10 bases, the J end lost 0 bases, and 10 bases lay between the germline ends. CDR1 is KGHDR, CDR2 SFDVKD, per germline. The CDR3 DNA is TGTGCCACTATGACCGGGAGCACAGATACGCAGTATTTT. Translation: CATMTGSTDTQYF.

Many counts were recorded for this clonotype. The chain links TRBV11-3 to TRBJ2-5; 9 positions match TRBD2. The CDR3 consists of 15 residues. V gave up 4 bases and J gave up 3 bases; unmatched junction bases: 6. Germline V lookup: CDR1 SGHNT, CDR2 YENEEA. The CDR3, as DNA: TGTGCCAGCAGCTCCCGGACTAGCGTTGAAGAGACCCAGTACTTC. This codes for CASSSRTSVEETQYF. The full variable domain, completed using reference TRBV11-3 and TRBJ2-5, is EAGVVQSPRYKIIEKKQPVAFWCNPISGHNTLYWYLQNLGQGPELLIRYENEEAVDDSQLPKDRFSAERLKGVDSTLKIQPAELGDSAVYLCASSSRTSVEETQYFGPGTRLLVL.

This clonotype was counted at least ten times. V is TRBV29-1 and J is TRBJ1-2; D might be TRBD1 (5 bases). The V and J ends lost 6 bases and 6 bases respectively, with 11 bases between them. The CDR3 sequence is 11 residues long. The V gene's germline CDR1 is SQVTM and CDR2 ANQGSEA. The CDR3 protein is CSVRRDHGYTF. Here the CDR3 DNA reads TGCAGCGTCCGGCGGGACCATGGCTACACCTTC.

The V call is TRBV12-3 or TRBV12-4, the J call TRBJ2-2; weak D call: TRBD2 (6 bases). This CDR3 has 12 residues. V was pared by 10 bases and J by 5 bases, with 11 bases between. The CDR3 loop reads CAISSVTGELFF. CDR3 sequence (DNA): TGTGCCATTTCTAGCGTTACCGGGGAGCTGTTTTTT.

This clonotype was detected ten times or more. This chain connects TRBV30 to TRBJ1-2; possibly TRBD1 for D (5 bases). V was trimmed by 5 bases and J by 4 bases, leaving 8 bases between them. The CDR3 runs to 11 residues. CDR1 is GTSNPN, CDR2 SVGIG, per germline (reference sequence). DNA for the CDR3: TGTGCCTGGGACAGAAGCTATGGCTACACCTTC. Encoded protein: CAWDRSYGYTF.

This clonotype showed up just a few times. Being one base from a much bigger clone, this may be a read error. DNA of the CDR3: TGTGCCACCAGTCACTGGGGAACTAGTGAAAAACTGTTTTTT. Residues: CATSHWGTSEKLFF. The rearrangement uses TRBV15 and TRBJ1-4; D is ambiguous. Germline CDR1 reads LNHNV; CDR2 reads YYDKDF (reference sequence). This CDR3 has 14 amino acids.

The V and J genes are TRBV6-2 or TRBV6-3 and TRBJ2-7, with D possibly TRBD1 on 6 matching bases. The CDR3 totals 14 residues. V was clipped by 5 bases and J by 2 bases, with 13 bases between them. The germline V gene has CDR1 MNHEY and CDR2 SVGEGT. The CDR3 protein is CASSHRERAYEQYF. CDR3 nucleotide sequence: TGTGCCAGCAGTCACAGGGAAAGGGCCTACGAGCAGTACTTC.

The sample holds many counts of this clonotype. The gene calls are TRBV28 and TRBJ1-1; 7 bases agree with TRBD1. Germline CDR1 is MDHEN and CDR2 is SYDVKM. CDR3 length: 14 amino acids. V was clipped by 11 bases and J by 4 bases; unmatched bases: 13. CDR3 loop: CASFDREIRTEAFF. The CDR3 DNA sequence: TGTGCCTCCTTTGACAGGGAAATACGCACTGAAGCTTTCTTT.

Worth noting for this clonotype: The junction departs from germline at one end; a sequencing error may be responsible. The chain combines TRBV10-3 with TRBJ2-5; 13 bases map to TRBD2. Germline-derived CDR1 and CDR2 are ENHRY and SYGVKD. The CDR3 totals 16 residues. This CDR3 is CAIGDPGTSGKETQYF. The CDR3 coding sequence is TGTGCCATCGGTGACCCCGGGACTAGCGGGAAGGAGACCCAGTACTTC.

This clonotype was picked up many times. The CDR3 DNA sequence: TGCAGTGCTAGAGCGGGACCCATCGAGACCCAGTACTTC. Its translation is CSARAGPIETQYF. This chain uses TRBV20-1 with TRBJ2-5; D assignment may be TRBD1 or TRBD2 (5 bases each). The CDR3 extends over 13 amino acids. Trimming removed 1 base at V and 5 bases at J, with 11 bases between. Germline lookup yields CDR1 DFQATT and CDR2 SNEGSKA (reference sequence).

The chain is built from TRBV19 and TRBJ1-5; D remains ambiguous. CDR1 and CDR2 from the germline V gene are LNHDA and SQIVND (reference sequence). The CDR3 length is 14 residues. V dropped 3 bases and J dropped 5 bases, with 11 bases sitting between them. CDR3 protein: CASSIRVGDQPQHF. For the CDR3, the DNA is TGTGCCAGTAGTATTAGAGTCGGTGATCAGCCCCAGCATTTT.

To note about this clonotype: A much more abundant neighbour one base away suggests this may be a read error. The CDR3 does not end in the conserved phenylalanine or tryptophan, so this is likely a read error. This chain links TRBV10-3 with TRBJ2-5, with D uncertain. Looked up from germline, CDR1 is ENHRY and CDR2 is SYGVKD. Trimming took 4 bases from V and 7 from J, leaving 10 bases between them. The CDR3 extends over 12 amino acids. The CDR3 bases are TGTGCCATCAGTGGGGTCCATGGGACCCAGTACTCC. Protein product: CAISGVHGTQYS.

This chain uses TRBV7-2 with TRBJ1-5; 9 bases match TRBD1. With 3 bases clipped from V and 7 bases from J, the junction kept 10 bases outside the gene matches. Germline lookup yields CDR1 SGHTA and CDR2 FQGNSA. The CDR3 runs 16 residues. The CDR3 loop is CASSLSRGQGGQPQHF. The CDR3 DNA reads TGTGCCAGCAGCTTGTCTCGGGGACAGGGAGGACAGCCCCAGCATTTT.

J is TRBJ2-2 and V is TRBV12-3 or TRBV12-4, with 7 bases fitting TRBD2. The CDR3 sequence is 15 residues long. J was trimmed by 4 bases and V by 3 bases; bases with no gene match: 5. CDR3 protein: CASSFRGDVTGELFF. Written as DNA, the CDR3 is TGTGCCAGCAGTTTCCGGGGGGATGTCACCGGGGAGCTGTTTTTT.

This clonotype has at least ten counts. V usage is TRBV11-3 and J usage is TRBJ2-6; D uncertain. The V end was cut by 3 bases, the J end by 0 bases, with 6 bases between. The CDR3 is 15 residues long. The germline CDR1 and CDR2 sequences are SGHNT and YENEEA. CDR3 in DNA: TGTGCCAGCAGCTTTCCAGGCTCTGGGGCCAACGTCCTGACTTTC. Protein: CASSFPGSGANVLTF.

The chain recombines TRBV6-2 or TRBV6-3 with TRBJ1-6; 7 nucleotides line up with TRBD1. Looked up from germline, CDR1 is MNHEY and CDR2 is SVGEGT. This CDR3 region has 15 residues. The junction had 13 bases not matched to a gene; V was cut back by 10 bases and J by 7 bases. The chain's CDR3 is CAISTGRRENSPLHF. The CDR3 DNA reads TGTGCCATCTCGACAGGGAGGAGGGAAAATTCACCCCTCCACTTT.

The chain combines TRBV12-3 or TRBV12-4 with TRBJ2-7; the D gene is possibly TRBD2 (6 bases). The CDR3 extends over 14 amino acids. The V end was cut by 8 bases, the J end by 2 bases, with 16 bases between. The DNA of the CDR3 is TGTGCCAGCTCACGGGAGCGTCCCCCCTACGAGCAGTACTTC. This gives the protein CASSRERPPYEQYF.

This clonotype was counted a single time. At one end, the junction sequence differs from germline, possibly due to a read error. The genes are TRBV28 and TRBJ2-7, with TRBD1 identical over 8 bases. The CDR3 loop spans 14 amino acids. CDR1 and CDR2 (germline): MDHEN, SYDVKM. CDR3: CTSSHGQGSHEQYF. The CDR3 region has the DNA TGTACCAGCAGTCACGGACAGGGTAGCCACGAGCAGTACTTC.

J is TRBJ1-1 and V is TRBV6-5; no reliable D call. Germline assignment: CDR1 MNHEY and CDR2 SVGAGI. The CDR3 is 13 residues long. V lost 2 bases and J 7 bases, leaving 11 bases between the germline ends. The CDR3 protein is CASSYDRNGEAFF. CDR3 DNA: TGTGCCAGCAGTTACGACCGCAACGGTGAAGCTTTCTTT.